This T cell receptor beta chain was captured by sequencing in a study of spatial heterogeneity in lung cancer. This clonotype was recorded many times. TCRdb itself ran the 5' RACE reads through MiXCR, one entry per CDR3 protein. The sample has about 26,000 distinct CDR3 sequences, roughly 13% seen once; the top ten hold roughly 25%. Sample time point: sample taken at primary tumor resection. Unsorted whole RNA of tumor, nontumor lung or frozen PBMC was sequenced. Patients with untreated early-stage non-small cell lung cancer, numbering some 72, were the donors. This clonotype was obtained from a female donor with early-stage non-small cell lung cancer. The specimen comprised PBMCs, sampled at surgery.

CDR3 residues: CASMKTGELFF. Written as DNA, the CDR3 is TGTGCCAGCATGAAAACCGGGGAGCTGTTTTTT. The J gene is TRBJ2-2, the V gene TRBV6-1; D gene unclear. This CDR3 is built from 11 residues. Deletions cut 7 bases from V and 5 bases from J, with 5 bases between. Germline V gene data show CDR1 as MNHNS and CDR2 as SASEGT.